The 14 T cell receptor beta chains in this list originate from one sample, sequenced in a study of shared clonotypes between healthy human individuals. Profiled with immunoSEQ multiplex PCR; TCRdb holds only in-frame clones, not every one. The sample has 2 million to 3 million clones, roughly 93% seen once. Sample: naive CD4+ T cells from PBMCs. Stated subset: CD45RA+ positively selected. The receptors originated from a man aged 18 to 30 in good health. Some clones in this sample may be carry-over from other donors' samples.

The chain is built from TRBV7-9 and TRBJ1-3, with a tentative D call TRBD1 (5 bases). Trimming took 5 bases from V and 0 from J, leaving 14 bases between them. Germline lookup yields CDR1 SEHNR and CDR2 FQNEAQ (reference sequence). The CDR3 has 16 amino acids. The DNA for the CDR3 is TGTGCCAGCAGCCACGTTCAGGGCTTCTCTGGAAACACCATATATTTT. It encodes CASSHVQGFSGNTIYF.

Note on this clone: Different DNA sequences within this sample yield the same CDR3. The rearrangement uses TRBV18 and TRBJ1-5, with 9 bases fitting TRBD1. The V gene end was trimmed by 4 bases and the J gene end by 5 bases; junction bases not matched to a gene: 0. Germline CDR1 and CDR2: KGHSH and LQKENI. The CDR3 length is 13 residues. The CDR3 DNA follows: TGTGCCAGCTCACGGGACAGGGATCAGCCCCAGCATTTT. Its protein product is CASSRDRDQPQHF.

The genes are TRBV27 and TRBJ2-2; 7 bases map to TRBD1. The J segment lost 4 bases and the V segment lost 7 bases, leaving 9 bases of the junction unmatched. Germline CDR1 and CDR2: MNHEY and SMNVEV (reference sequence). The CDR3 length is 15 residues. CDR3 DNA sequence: TGTGCCAGCAATGAAGGGGGCCGCGCCACCGGGGAGCTGTTTTTT. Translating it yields CASNEGGRATGELFF.

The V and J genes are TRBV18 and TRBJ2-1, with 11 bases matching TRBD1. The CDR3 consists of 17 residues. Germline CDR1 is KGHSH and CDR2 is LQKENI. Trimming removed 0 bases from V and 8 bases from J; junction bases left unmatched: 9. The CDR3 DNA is TGTGCCAGCTCACCACCGCCCTGGGACAGGGGGGAGGATGAGCAGTTCTTC. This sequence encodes CASSPPPWDRGEDEQFF.

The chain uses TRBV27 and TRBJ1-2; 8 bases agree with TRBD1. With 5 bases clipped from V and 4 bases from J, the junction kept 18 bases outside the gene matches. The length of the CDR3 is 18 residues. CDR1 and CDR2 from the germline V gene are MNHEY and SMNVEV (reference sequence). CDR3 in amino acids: CASSIHAEQGEDSYGYTF. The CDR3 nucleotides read TGTGCCAGCAGTATCCACGCCGAACAGGGGGAGGATAGCTATGGCTACACCTTC.

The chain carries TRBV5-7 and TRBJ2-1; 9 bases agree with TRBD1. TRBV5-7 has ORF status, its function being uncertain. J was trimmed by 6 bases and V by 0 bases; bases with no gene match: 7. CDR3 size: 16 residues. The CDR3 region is CASSLEGQGTFNEQFF. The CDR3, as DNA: TGTGCCAGCAGCTTGGAAGGACAGGGGACCTTCAATGAGCAGTTCTTC.

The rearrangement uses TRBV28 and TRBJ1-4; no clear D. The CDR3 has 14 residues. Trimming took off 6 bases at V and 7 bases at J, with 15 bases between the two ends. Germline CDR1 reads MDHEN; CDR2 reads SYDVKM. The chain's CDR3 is CASSLGLFFEKLFF. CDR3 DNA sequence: TGTGCCAGCAGCCTGGGTCTTTTTTTTGAAAAACTGTTTTTT.

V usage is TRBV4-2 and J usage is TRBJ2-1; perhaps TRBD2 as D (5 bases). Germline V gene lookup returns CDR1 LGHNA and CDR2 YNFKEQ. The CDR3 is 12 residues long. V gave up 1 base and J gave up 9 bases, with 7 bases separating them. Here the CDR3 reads CASSQGGVEQFF. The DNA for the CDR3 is TGTGCCAGCAGCCAAGGGGGAGTTGAGCAGTTCTTC.

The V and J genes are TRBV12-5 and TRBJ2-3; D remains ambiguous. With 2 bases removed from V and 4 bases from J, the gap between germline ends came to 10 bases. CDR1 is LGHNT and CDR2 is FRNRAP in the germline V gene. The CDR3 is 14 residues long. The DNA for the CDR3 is TGTGCTAGTGGTTTGTGGACCGGCGCAGATACGCAGTATTTT. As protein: CASGLWTGADTQYF.

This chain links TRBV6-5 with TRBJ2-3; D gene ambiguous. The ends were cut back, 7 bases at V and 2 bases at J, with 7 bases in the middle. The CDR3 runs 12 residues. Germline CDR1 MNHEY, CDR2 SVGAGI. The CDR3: CASTSYTDTQYF. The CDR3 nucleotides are TGTGCCAGCACCTCTTACACAGATACGCAGTATTTT.

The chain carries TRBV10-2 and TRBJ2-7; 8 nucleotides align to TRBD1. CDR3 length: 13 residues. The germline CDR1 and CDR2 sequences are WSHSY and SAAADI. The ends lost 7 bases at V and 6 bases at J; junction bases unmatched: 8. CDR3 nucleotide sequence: TGCGCCAGCAAAATGAACAGGGGGTTCGAGCAGTACTTC. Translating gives CASKMNRGFEQYF.

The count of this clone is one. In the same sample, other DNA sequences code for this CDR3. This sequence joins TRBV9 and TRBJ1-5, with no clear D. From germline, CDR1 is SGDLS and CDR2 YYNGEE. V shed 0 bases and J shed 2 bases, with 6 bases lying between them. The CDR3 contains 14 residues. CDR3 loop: CASSVDAGNQPQHF. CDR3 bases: TGTGCCAGCAGCGTAGACGCGGGCAATCAGCCCCAGCATTTT.

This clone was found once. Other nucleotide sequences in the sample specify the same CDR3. The CDR3 spells CASSPGTQETQYF. The CDR3 nucleotides are TGTGCCAGCAGTCCCGGGACCCAAGAGACCCAGTACTTC. The chain joins TRBV28 to TRBJ2-5; either TRBD1 or TRBD2 may supply D (5 bases each). CDR3 size: 13 residues. Germline CDR1 reads MDHEN; CDR2 reads SYDVKM. Trimming took off 5 bases at V and 1 base at J, with 8 bases between the two ends.

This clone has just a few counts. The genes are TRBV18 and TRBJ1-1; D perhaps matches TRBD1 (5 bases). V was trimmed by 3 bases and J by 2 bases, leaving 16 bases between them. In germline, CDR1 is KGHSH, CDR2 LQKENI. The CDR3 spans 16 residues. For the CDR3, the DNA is TGTGCCAGCTCACCTCCTGGACAAACCTTCAACACTGAAGCTTTCTTT. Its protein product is CASSPPGQTFNTEAFF. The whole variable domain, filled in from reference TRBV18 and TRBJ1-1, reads NAGVMQNPRHLVRRRGQEARLRCSPMKGHSHVYWYRQLPEEGLKFMVYLQKENIIDESGMPKERFSAEFPKEGPSILRIQQVVRGDSAAYFCASSPPGQTFNTEAFFGQGTRLTVV.